This TCR beta chain was found in a study of Ad26.COV2.S vaccination and SARS-CoV-2 variants. Study information: Administration of Ad26.COV2.S was intramuscular, either once or twice 56 days apart.

Treatment given: roughly 18 received Ad26.COV2.S at low or high dose, single or two shots; 5 received placebo; per-sample allocation not given. The samples date from day 63 after the first vaccine or placebo injection. Based in Boston, the donor was an adult of 18-55 years. CDR3 size: 14 residues. CDR1 and CDR2 (germline): MNHEY, SVGAGI. Trimming took 5 bases from V and 8 from J, leaving 18 bases between them. Assay used: immunoSEQ multiplex PCR; TCRdb lists only in-frame clones, some missing. This table holds a few hundred thousand clones, 75% to 90% found once. Sequencing used peripheral blood, obtained in a trial of Ad26.COV2.S vaccine versus placebo. The rearrangement uses TRBV6-5 and TRBJ1-2, with D tentatively TRBD1 (5 bases). The receptor was derived from a person aged 18-60 years who received the Ad26.COV2.S COVID-19 vaccine or a placebo. The CDR3 reads CASSHPDSGIGYTF. The CDR3 DNA reads as TGTGCCAGCAGTCACCCAGATTCAGGGATCGGCTACACCTTC.